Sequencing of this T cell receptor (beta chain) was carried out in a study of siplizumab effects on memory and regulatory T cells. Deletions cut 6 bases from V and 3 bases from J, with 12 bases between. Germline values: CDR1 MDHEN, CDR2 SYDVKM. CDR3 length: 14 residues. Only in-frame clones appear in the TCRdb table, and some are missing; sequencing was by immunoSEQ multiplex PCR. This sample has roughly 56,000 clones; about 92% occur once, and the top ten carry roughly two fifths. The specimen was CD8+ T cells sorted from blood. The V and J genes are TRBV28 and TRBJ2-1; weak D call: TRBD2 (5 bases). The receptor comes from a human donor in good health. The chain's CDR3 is CASSQQEVYNEQFF. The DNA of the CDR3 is TGTGCCAGCAGCCAGCAGGAGGTCTACAATGAGCAGTTCTTC.